These 17 T cell receptor beta chains share one sample of origin, sequenced in a study of CD8 T cells in ankylosing spondylitis. MiXCR, applied by TCRdb to the 5' RACE reads, yields one record per CDR3 protein. The sample lists approximately 100,000 distinct CDR3 sequences, around 24% occurring once. Sequenced input: synovial fluid, either unsorted or a sorted T cell fraction (not recorded which). The receptor set was obtained from a male donor with ankylosing spondylitis.

This clonotype was observed a few times. The chain uses TRBV29-1 and TRBJ2-1, with 12 positions matching TRBD2. CDR3 length: 17 residues. The V segment lost 4 bases and the J segment 0 bases; nucleotides outside the gene matches: 7. Germline lookup yields CDR1 SQVTM and CDR2 ANQGSEA. Here the CDR3 reads CSVVGTSGRGSYNEQFF. The DNA for the CDR3 is TGCAGCGTTGTGGGGACTAGCGGGCGAGGCTCCTACAATGAGCAGTTCTTC.

This clonotype has more than one count but fewer than ten. The rearrangement uses TRBV20-1 and TRBJ2-1; TRBD2 aligns across 7 bases. Germline V gives CDR1 DFQATT, CDR2 SNEGSKA (reference sequence). The CDR3 is 14 residues long. The CDR3 sequence: CSQLPGGSYNEQFF. The CDR3 region has the DNA TGCAGCCAGTTACCGGGCGGGAGTTACAATGAGCAGTTCTTC.

This clonotype was seen only a few times. The CDR3 DNA reads as TGTGCCAGCAGCTCCGGACGTCCCCGGGCTGGAAACACCATATATTTT. Translating it yields CASSSGRPRAGNTIYF. This rearrangement joins TRBV7-2 to TRBJ1-3; D is unresolved. The CDR3 contains 16 residues. V lost 4 bases and J 2 bases, leaving 15 bases between the germline ends. From germline, CDR1 is SGHTA and CDR2 FQGNSA.

Written as DNA, the CDR3 is TGCGCCAGCAGCTTGGGCGGGAGTAGAGAGCAGTTCTTC. Its translation is CASSLGGSREQFF. V usage is TRBV5-1 and J usage is TRBJ2-1; 7 bases agree with TRBD2. The CDR3 sequence is 13 residues long. Germline V gene data show CDR1 as SGHRS and CDR2 as YFSETQ. V was pared by 0 bases and J by 10 bases, with 4 bases of the junction left unmatched. Supplemented by reference TRBV5-1 and TRBJ2-1, the full variable domain reads KAGVTQTPRYLIKTRGQQVTLSCSPISGHRSVSWYQQTPGQGLQFLFEYFSETQRNKGNFPGRFSGRQFSNSRSEMNVSTLELGDSALYLCASSLGGSREQFFGPGTRLTVL.

This chain uses TRBV20-1 with TRBJ2-3; TRBD2 matches 11 bases. Germline V CDR1 and CDR2: DFQATT, SNEGSKA (reference sequence). The CDR3 sequence is 17 residues long. V lost 6 bases to trimming and J lost 2 bases; unmatched junction nucleotides: 13. CDR3 protein: CSAGDSSGRRFTDTQYF. The CDR3 bases are TGCAGTGCCGGAGACTCTAGCGGGAGGCGTTTCACAGATACGCAGTATTTT.

This clonotype occurred a few times. The chain uses TRBV7-9 and TRBJ1-1; D ambiguous. Germline V lookup: CDR1 SEHNR, CDR2 FQNEAQ (reference sequence). V was trimmed by 5 bases and J by 6 bases, leaving 10 bases between them. CDR3 length: 12 amino acids. The CDR3 sequence: CASSPTTAEAFF. The CDR3 nucleotides are TGTGCCAGCAGCCCTACGACGGCTGAAGCTTTCTTT.

The J gene is TRBJ1-2, the V gene TRBV28, with 8 positions matching TRBD1. Germline V gives CDR1 MDHEN, CDR2 SYDVKM. The CDR3 has 12 residues. Trimming cost V 6 bases and J 8 bases; bases outside gene matches: 5. CDR3 sequence: CASSSYRGGYTF. The CDR3 nucleotides read TGTGCCAGCAGCTCATACAGGGGGGGCTACACCTTC.

This clonotype is termed medium-sized. The chain links TRBV12-3 or TRBV12-4 to TRBJ2-7; 10 positions agree with TRBD1. The CDR3 covers 17 residues. V lost 3 bases, J lost 5 bases, and 13 bases stayed unmatched. The CDR3: CASSFNPLGTGEDEQYF. The CDR3 region has the DNA TGTGCCAGCAGTTTTAACCCGCTCGGGACAGGGGAGGACGAGCAGTACTTC.

This clonotype was counted between two and nine times. The chain's CDR3 is CSARGGYTF. The CDR3 nucleotides are TGCAGTGCTAGGGGCGGCTACACCTTC. This chain links TRBV20-1 with TRBJ1-2; D call uncertain. Trimming took 3 bases from V and 8 from J, leaving 4 bases between them. CDR3 length: 9 amino acids. CDR1 and CDR2 from the germline V gene are DFQATT and SNEGSKA (reference sequence).

This CDR3 is CASKGAGTDTQYF. For the CDR3, the DNA is TGTGCCAGCAAGGGGGCCGGGACAGATACGCAGTATTTT. The V call is TRBV2, the J call TRBJ2-3, with 7 bases lining up with TRBD1. The germline gives CDR1 SNHLY, CDR2 FYNNEI. This CDR3 comprises 13 residues. The J segment lost 3 bases and the V segment lost 7 bases, leaving 4 bases of the junction unmatched. Full variable domain (remainder filled in from reference TRBV2 and TRBJ2-3): EPEVTQTPSHQVTQMGQEVILRCVPISNHLYFYWYRQILGQKVEFLVSFYNNEISEKSEIFDDQFSVERPDGSNFTLKIRSTKLEDSAMYFCASKGAGTDTQYFGPGTRLTVL.

CDR3 loop: CASSLIEQGKAFF. The CDR3 nucleotides are TGTGCCAGCAGTTTAATTGAACAGGGAAAGGCTTTCTTT. The J gene is TRBJ1-1, the V gene TRBV12-3 or TRBV12-4, with a tentative D call TRBD1 (6 bases). The CDR3 is made up of 13 amino acids. Trimming stripped 2 bases from V and 11 bases from J, with 15 bases between.

The chain combines TRBV20-1 with TRBJ2-1; 9 bases map to TRBD2. The germline V gene encodes CDR1 DFQATT and CDR2 SNEGSKA (reference sequence). CDR3 size: 15 residues. V dropped 4 bases and J dropped 5; count of bases not matched to a gene: 9. The DNA of the CDR3 is TGCAGTGCTACTCTACTAGCGGGTGGGAACAATGAGCAGTTCTTC. The encoded protein is CSATLLAGGNNEQFF.

V is TRBV21-1 and J is TRBJ2-1; TRBD1 is the table's D call, not checked against the DNA. TRBV21-1 is a pseudogene segment. This CDR3 spans 15 amino acids. CDR3 amino acids: CASSKEDRENNEQFF. DNA for the CDR3: TGTGCCAGCAGCAAAGAAGACAGGGAAAACAATGAGCAGTTCTTC.

This clonotype was found a few times. The chain combines TRBV7-8 with TRBJ1-2, with 7 bases identical to TRBD1. This CDR3 has 19 amino acids. Germline assignment: CDR1 SGHVS and CDR2 FQNEAQ. V trimming: 6 bases; J trimming: 5 bases; junction bases outside the gene matches: 24. The chain's CDR3 is CASSSFPRGDRGIFYGYTF. The CDR3 DNA reads TGTGCCAGCAGTTCATTCCCTCGAGGGGACAGAGGGATCTTTTATGGCTACACCTTC.

This clonotype was recorded a few times. This rearrangement joins TRBV20-1 to TRBJ1-5, with D perhaps matching TRBD1 (5 bases). This CDR3 contains 14 residues. CDR1 DFQATT and CDR2 SNEGSKA come from the germline V gene (reference sequence). V lost 6 bases and J lost 10, with 22 bases in between. The CDR3 DNA sequence: TGCAGTGCCAATCCGGGACCGACGGAATTACCCCAGCATTTT. Translation gives CSANPGPTELPQHF.

This clonotype was seen a few times. The chain couples TRBV2 to TRBJ2-1; 9 nucleotides match TRBD2. V trimming: 3 bases; J trimming: 6 bases; junction bases outside the gene matches: 9. The CDR3 length is 16 residues. Germline V gene lookup returns CDR1 SNHLY and CDR2 FYNNEI. This CDR3 reads CASSELGLASVNEQFF. CDR3 coding DNA: TGTGCCAGCAGTGAGCTGGGACTAGCTTCGGTCAATGAGCAGTTCTTC.

This clonotype was seen many times. V usage is TRBV20-1 and J usage is TRBJ2-1, with D possibly matching TRBD1 (6 bases). V was clipped by 2 bases and J by 6 bases, with 17 bases between them. CDR1 is DFQATT, CDR2 SNEGSKA, per germline (reference sequence). The CDR3 has 15 amino acids. CDR3 nucleotides: TGCAGTGCTAGACACGACAGGATCATGGTCAATGAGCAGTTCTTC. Translation: CSARHDRIMVNEQFF.